Given below is one T cell receptor beta chain in context. Profiling relied on immunoSEQ multiplex PCR, and the TCRdb table lists in-frame clones only, not all of them. The data hold some 59,000 clones, with 94% observed a single time. These data belong to a study of preoperative IRX-2 immunotherapy in early breast cancer. The V gene end was trimmed by 0 bases and the J gene end by 5 bases; junction bases not matched to a gene: 5. Germline CDR1 and CDR2: SGHKS and YYEKEE (reference sequence). The CDR3 runs 16 residues. The treatment is: preoperative locoregional IRX-2 cytokine immunotherapy. This phase Ib study tested locoregional IRX-2 cytokine immunotherapy given before surgery.

This chain joins TRBV5-5 and TRBJ1-3, with 10 bases fitting TRBD1. Sample collection was performed from a patient treated with IRX-2 immunotherapy. This clonotype was obtained from a human donor with breast cancer. The DNA for the CDR3 is TGTGCCAGCAGCTTGGCCCGACAGGGGGCTAGAAACACCATATATTTT. Protein sequence: CASSLARQGARNTIYF.